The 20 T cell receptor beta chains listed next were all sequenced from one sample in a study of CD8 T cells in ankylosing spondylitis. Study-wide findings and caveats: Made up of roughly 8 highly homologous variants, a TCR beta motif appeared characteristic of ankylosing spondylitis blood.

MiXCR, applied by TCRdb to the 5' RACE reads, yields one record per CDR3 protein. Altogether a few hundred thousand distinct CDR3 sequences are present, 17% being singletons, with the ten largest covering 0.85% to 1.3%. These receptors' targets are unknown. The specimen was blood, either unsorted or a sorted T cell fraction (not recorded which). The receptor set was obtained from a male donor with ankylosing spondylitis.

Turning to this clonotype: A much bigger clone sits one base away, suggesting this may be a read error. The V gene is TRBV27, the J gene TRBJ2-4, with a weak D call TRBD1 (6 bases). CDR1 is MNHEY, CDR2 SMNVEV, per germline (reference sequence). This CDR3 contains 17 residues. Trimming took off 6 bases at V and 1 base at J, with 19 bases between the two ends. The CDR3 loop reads CASRRQDLPLAKNIQYF. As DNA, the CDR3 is TGTGCCAGCAGGAGACAGGACCTACCCCTCGCCAAAAACATTCAGTACTTC.

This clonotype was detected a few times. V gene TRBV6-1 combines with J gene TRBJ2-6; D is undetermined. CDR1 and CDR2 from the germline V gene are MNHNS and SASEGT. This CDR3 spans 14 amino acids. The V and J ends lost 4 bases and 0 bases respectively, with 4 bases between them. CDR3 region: CASSGISGANVLTF. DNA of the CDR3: TGTGCCAGCAGTGGGATCTCTGGGGCCAACGTCCTGACTTTC.

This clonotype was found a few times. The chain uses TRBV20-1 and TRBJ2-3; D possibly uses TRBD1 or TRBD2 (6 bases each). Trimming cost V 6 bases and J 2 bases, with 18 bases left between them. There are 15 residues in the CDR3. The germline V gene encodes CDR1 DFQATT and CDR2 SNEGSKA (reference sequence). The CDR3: CSAITGAHYTDTQYF. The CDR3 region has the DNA TGCAGTGCAATAACGGGGGCCCACTACACAGATACGCAGTATTTT.

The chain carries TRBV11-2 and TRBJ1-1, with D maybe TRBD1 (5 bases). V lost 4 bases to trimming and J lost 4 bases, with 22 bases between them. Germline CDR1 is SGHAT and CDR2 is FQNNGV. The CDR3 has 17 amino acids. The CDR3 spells CASSSFGTAGPGTEAFF. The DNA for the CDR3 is TGTGCCAGCAGCTCCTTCGGGACCGCAGGACCGGGCACTGAAGCTTTCTTT.

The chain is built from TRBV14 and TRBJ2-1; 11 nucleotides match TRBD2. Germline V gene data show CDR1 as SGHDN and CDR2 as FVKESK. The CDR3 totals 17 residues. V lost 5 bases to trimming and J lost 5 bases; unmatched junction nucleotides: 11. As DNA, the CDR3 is TGTGCCAGCAGCAAACCGACTAGCGGGAAAATCAACAATGAGCAGTTCTTC. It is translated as CASSKPTSGKINNEQFF.

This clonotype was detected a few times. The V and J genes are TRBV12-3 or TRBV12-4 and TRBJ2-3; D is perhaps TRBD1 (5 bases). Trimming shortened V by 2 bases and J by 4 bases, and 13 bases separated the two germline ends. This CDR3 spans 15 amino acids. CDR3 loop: CASSLMARDADTQYF. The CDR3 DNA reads TGTGCCAGCAGTTTAATGGCCAGGGATGCAGATACGCAGTATTTT.

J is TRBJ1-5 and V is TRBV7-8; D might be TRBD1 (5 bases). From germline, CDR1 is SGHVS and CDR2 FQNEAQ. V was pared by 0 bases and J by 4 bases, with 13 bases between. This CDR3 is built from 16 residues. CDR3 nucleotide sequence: TGTGCCAGCAGCTTAGCTAGCAGGGCTACTAATCAGCCCCAGCATTTT. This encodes CASSLASRATNQPQHF.

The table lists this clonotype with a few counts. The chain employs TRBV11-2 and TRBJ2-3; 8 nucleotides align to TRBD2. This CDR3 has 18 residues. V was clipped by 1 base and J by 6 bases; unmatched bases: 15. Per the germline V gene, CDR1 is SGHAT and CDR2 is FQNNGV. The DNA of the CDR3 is TGTGCCAGCAGCTTAGTAATGGGGAGCGGGGGACTCACGGATACGCAGTATTTT. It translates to CASSLVMGSGGLTDTQYF.

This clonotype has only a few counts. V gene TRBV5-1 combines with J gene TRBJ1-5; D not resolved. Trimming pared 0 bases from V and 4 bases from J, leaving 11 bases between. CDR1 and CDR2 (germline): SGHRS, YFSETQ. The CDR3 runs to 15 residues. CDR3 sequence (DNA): TGCGCCAGCAGCTTGGTCAGACTATTGAATCAGCCCCAGCATTTT. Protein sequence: CASSLVRLLNQPQHF.

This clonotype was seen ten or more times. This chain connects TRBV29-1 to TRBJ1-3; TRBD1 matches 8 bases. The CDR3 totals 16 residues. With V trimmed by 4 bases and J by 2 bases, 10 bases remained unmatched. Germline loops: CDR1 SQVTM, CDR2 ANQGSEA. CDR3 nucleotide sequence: TGCAGCGTTGTGGACAGGGTTTCGATACCTGGAAACACCATATATTTT. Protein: CSVVDRVSIPGNTIYF.

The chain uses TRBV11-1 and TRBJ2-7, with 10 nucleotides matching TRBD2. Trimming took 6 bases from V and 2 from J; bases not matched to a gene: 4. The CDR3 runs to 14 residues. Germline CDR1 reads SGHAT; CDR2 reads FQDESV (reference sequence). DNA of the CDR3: TGTGCCAGCAGAAGGACTAGCGGACCCTACGAGCAGTACTTC. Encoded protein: CASRRTSGPYEQYF.

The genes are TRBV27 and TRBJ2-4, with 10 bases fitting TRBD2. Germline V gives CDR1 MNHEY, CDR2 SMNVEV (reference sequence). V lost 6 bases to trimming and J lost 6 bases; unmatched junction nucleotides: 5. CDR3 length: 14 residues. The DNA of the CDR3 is TGTGCCAGCAGGGGGACTAGCGTTAGAAACATTCAGTACTTC. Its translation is CASRGTSVRNIQYF.

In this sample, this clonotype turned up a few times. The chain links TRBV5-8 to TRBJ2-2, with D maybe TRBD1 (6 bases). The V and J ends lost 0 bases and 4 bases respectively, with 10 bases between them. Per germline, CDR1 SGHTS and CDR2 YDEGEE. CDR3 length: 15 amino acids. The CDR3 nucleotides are TGTGCCAGCAGCTTGGGACAGGTCGGCACCGGGGAGCTGTTTTTT. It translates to CASSLGQVGTGELFF.

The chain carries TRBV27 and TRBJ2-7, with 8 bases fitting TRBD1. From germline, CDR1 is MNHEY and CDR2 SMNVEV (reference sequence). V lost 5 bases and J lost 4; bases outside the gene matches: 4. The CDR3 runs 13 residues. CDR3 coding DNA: TGTGCCAGCAGTGACAGGGGTTGGTACGAGCAGTACTTC. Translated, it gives CASSDRGWYEQYF.

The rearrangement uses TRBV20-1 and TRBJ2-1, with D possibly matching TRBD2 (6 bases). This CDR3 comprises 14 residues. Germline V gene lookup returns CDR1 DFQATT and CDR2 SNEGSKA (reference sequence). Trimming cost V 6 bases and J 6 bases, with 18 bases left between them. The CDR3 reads CSARDGRTPNEQFF. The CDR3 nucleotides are TGCAGTGCGCGGGACGGTCGGACGCCCAATGAGCAGTTCTTC.

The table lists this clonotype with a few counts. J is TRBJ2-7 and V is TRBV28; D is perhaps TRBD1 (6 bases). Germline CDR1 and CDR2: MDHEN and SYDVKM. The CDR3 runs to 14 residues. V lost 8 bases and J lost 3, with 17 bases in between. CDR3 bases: TGTGCCAGCTCAGGTTACTCAGGGGTCTACGAGCAGTACTTC. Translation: CASSGYSGVYEQYF.

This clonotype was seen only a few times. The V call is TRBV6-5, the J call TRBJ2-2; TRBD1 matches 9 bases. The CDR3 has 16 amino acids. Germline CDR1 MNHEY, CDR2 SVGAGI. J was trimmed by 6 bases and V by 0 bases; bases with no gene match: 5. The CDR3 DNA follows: TGTGCCAGCAGTTACTCGACAGGGGGATCAGCCGGGGAGCTGTTTTTT. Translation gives CASSYSTGGSAGELFF.

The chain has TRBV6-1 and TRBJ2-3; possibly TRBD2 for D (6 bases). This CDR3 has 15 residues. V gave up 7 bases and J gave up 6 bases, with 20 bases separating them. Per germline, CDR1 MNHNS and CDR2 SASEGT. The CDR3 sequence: CASTRGSNFADTQYF. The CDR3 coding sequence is TGTGCCAGCACTCGGGGGTCCAACTTCGCCGATACGCAGTATTTT.

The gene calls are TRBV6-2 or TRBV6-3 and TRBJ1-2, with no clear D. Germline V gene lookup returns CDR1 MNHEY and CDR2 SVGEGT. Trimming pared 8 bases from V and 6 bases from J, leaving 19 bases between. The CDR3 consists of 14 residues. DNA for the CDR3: TGTGCCAGCCGCAACAGCAGGCTAACGGATGGCTACACCTTC. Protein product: CASRNSRLTDGYTF.

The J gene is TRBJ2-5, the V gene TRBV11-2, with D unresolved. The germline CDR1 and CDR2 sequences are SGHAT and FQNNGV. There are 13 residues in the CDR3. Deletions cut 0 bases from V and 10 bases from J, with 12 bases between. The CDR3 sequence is CASSLEARLGQYF. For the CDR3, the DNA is TGTGCCAGCAGCTTAGAGGCGCGGTTGGGCCAGTACTTC.